These T cell receptor beta chains were read from a single sample in a study of blood T cells in healthy people across ages. TCRdb reanalysed the 5' RACE reads using MiXCR and keeps one entry per CDR3 protein. This table has over a million distinct CDR3 sequences, approximately 38% appearing once. Sequencing used blood. Receptors were obtained from a woman aged 18-29 years in good health. CDR3s include the opening cysteine and the closing phenylalanine or tryptophan. D genes are given only for firm matches. Clone sizes are given selectively: once, few, many, or a class where the clone is expanded.

cdr3_nt	cdr3_aa	v_call	j_call	d_call	clone_size
TGTGCCAGCAGCTTAGTAGCGGGGGCAACCTACGAGCAGTACTTC	CASSLVAGATYEQYF	TRBV7-2	TRBJ2-7	TRBD2	many
TGTGCCAGCAGCTTATATGGCAGTGGGTACTTC	CASSLYGSGYF	TRBV7-9	TRBJ2-5	NA	NA
TGTGCCAGCAACCCCAGGGGGACTTACTACGATGAGCAGTTCTTC	CASNPRGTYYDEQFF	TRBV6-2/TRBV6-3	TRBJ2-1	NA	NA
TGTGCCAGCAGTTTCCGCGGAAAGAACACTGAAGCTTTCTTT	CASSFRGKNTEAFF	TRBV27	TRBJ1-1	NA	NA
TGTGCCAGCAGGTTAGACAACCTCCTCTTCTCTGGGGCCAACGTCCTGACTTTC	CASRLDNLLFSGANVLTF	TRBV12-3/TRBV12-4	TRBJ2-6	NA	NA
TGCGCCAGCAGCGGGGGACAGGTCTCCTACGAGCAGTACTTC	CASSGGQVSYEQYF	TRBV5-1	TRBJ2-7	TRBD1	NA
TGTGCCACCAGTATCGGTACAGATACGCAGTATTTT	CATSIGTDTQYF	TRBV24-1	TRBJ2-3	NA	few
TGCGCCAGCAGCCCCTCGGGACTAGCGGGACGCACAGATACGCAGTATTTT	CASSPSGLAGRTDTQYF	TRBV4-1	TRBJ2-3	TRBD2	NA
TGTGCTAGTGGGGATCGACTAGCGGGAGGTGGGAACAATGAGCAGTTCTTC	CASGDRLAGGGNNEQFF	TRBV12-5	TRBJ2-1	TRBD2	NA
TGTGCCAGCAGCGTCATGGGCTCTGGGGCCAACGTCCTGACTTTC	CASSVMGSGANVLTF	TRBV9	TRBJ2-6	NA	NA
TGTGCCATCAGTGAGTTTGGGACAGGGGGCAATCAGCCCCAGCATTTT	CAISEFGTGGNQPQHF	TRBV10-3	TRBJ1-5	TRBD1	NA
TGTGCCAGCACCCGTGGTAGCGGGGCGACCTACGAGCAGTACTTC	CASTRGSGATYEQYF	TRBV11-1	TRBJ2-7	TRBD2	few